This TCR beta chain was obtained from a study of OX40 agonist ivuxolimab in advanced cancers. Study background: At 82.7% male, the cohort had a mean age of approximately 64 years, ranging from 23 to 79.

Comment on this clone: The antigen is undetermined.

Samples were taken at baseline and on day 1 of cycles 4 and 7. Data came from immunoSEQ multiplex PCR; TCRdb stores just in-frame clones and leaves some out. The table has roughly 49,000 clones, under 90% seen once. Study-level findings and limits: Expanded peripheral T cell antigen specificity was not determined. Clonal expansion by week 6 occurred in CD4+ and CD8+ blood T cells (at 0.1 to 3.0 mg/kg).

The receptor's source is an adult with an advanced solid tumor such as melanoma, head and neck, liver or kidney cancer. The starting material was CD4+ or CD8+ T cells sorted from blood, obtained in a trial of the OX40 agonist ivuxolimab.

The CDR3 loop is CASSQDGTLANEKLFF. CDR3 coding DNA: TGCGCCAGCAGCCAAGACGGGACCTTAGCCAATGAAAAACTGTTTTTT. The chain recombines TRBV4-3 with TRBJ1-4; possibly TRBD1 for D (5 bases). CDR1 is LGHNA, CDR2 YSLEER, per germline. Between the trimmed V and J ends, which lost 0 bases and 5 bases, there was a span of 13 bases. The CDR3 loop spans 16 amino acids.